This is a list of T cell receptor beta chains from one sample in a study of regulatory T cells in long-lasting Graves disease. TCRdb reprocessed the multiplex PCR reads via MiXCR and lists one record per CDR3 protein. The sample has 580,000 or so distinct CDR3 sequences, 15% to 20% seen once. The sample was also linked to a second study, of T cells in Graves' hyperthyroidism and ophthalmopathy.

The source was peripheral blood mononuclear cells (PBMCs), collected at new diagnosis, from a patient treated with antithyroid drugs. The receptors come from a man between 18 and 35 years old with Graves disease. Each CDR3 is given with its conserved first and last residue. A D gene is named only where the DNA matches it firmly. Expanded clones are given a class, and other clones once, few, many or no size at all.

size: few
D: TRBD2
V: TRBV7-2
J: TRBJ2-3
DNA: TGTGCCAGCAGCTATAGCGGGAGAGCAGATACGCAGTATTTT
CDR3: CASSYSGRADTQYF

size: many
D: TRBD2
V: TRBV12-3/TRBV12-4
J: TRBJ2-5
DNA: TGTGCCAGCCGCCGACTAGCGGGAGGCCAAGAGACCCAGTACTTC
CDR3: CASRRLAGGQETQYF

size: many
D: .
V: TRBV11-3
J: TRBJ2-7
DNA: TGTGCCAGCAGCTCCGGGACCTCACGAGAATCCGAGCAGTACTTC
CDR3: CASSSGTSRESEQYF

size: many
D: TRBD2
V: TRBV11-2
J: TRBJ2-7
DNA: TGTGCCAGCAGGTCGCTTCGGGGGGTGGGAGCCTACGAGCAGTACTTC
CDR3: CASRSLRGVGAYEQYF

size: .
D: TRBD2
V: TRBV18
J: TRBJ2-2
DNA: TGTGCCAGCTCACCCTGGCTAGCGGGAGCGACCGGGGAGCTGTTTTTT
CDR3: CASSPWLAGATGELFF

size: few
D: TRBD1
V: TRBV2
J: TRBJ2-1
DNA: TGTGCCAGCAGTGACCCAGGGGGCGTATCCTACAATGAGCAGTTCTTC
CDR3: CASSDPGGVSYNEQFF

size: .
D: TRBD2
V: TRBV24-1
J: TRBJ2-3
DNA: TGTGCCACCTGGGGGGGTGGCACAGATACGCAGTATTTT
CDR3: CATWGGGTDTQYF

size: .
D: TRBD2
V: TRBV27
J: TRBJ2-1
DNA: TGTGCCAGCAGTTTATTCGCCACTCAAGGCGGGAGGGCCTTCAATGAGCAGTTCTTC
CDR3: CASSLFATQGGRAFNEQFF

size: many
D: .
V: TRBV7-9
J: TRBJ2-1
DNA: TGTGCCAGCAGCTCAAGGGGGGAGGGCCTCTATGAGCAGTTCTTC
CDR3: CASSSRGEGLYEQFF

size: few
D: TRBD2
V: TRBV7-6
J: TRBJ2-3
DNA: TGTGCCAGCAGCTTAGGGGGACTAGGGTACACAGATACGCAGTATTTT
CDR3: CASSLGGLGYTDTQYF

size: few
D: .
V: TRBV12-5
J: TRBJ1-2
DNA: TGTGCTAGTGGTTTGGTACGTGGGGGCTACACCTTC
CDR3: CASGLVRGGYTF

size: few
D: .
V: TRBV27
J: TRBJ1-2
DNA: TGTGCCAGCAGTTCCTCTGCAGGGACAATCTATGGCTACACCTTC
CDR3: CASSSSAGTIYGYTF

size: .
D: TRBD2
V: TRBV11-1
J: TRBJ2-2
DNA: TGTGCCAGCAGCTCCCCCTGGGGCGGGAGGGCCGCCGGGGAGCTGTTTTTT
CDR3: CASSSPWGGRAAGELFF

size: few
D: .
V: TRBV3-1
J: TRBJ1-4
DNA: TGTGCCAGCAGCCAAGATCACGGGAGCGGTGAAAAACTGTTTTTT
CDR3: CASSQDHGSGEKLFF